This T cell receptor (beta chain) was observed in a study of cytomegalovirus exposure and HLA in healthy donors. Study-wide background: The 120 or so validation repertoires and the roughly 690 first-cohort repertoires shared a platform, a later analysis reported.

With regard to this clone: Its matching antigen is unknown.

Germline loops: CDR1 SEHNR, CDR2 FQNEAQ (reference sequence). The CDR3 is made up of 12 amino acids. With 5 bases removed from V and 14 bases from J, the gap between germline ends came to 13 bases. Whole-study findings and limits: It was 150 to 200 TCR beta chains that were listed as cytomegalovirus-associated.

Libraries were prepared by immunoSEQ multiplex PCR; TCRdb keeps only in-frame clonotypes and omits some of them. The sample has under 300,000 clones, around 91% seen once; the top ten hold under 0.4%. The donors were part of the roughly 130-subject validation cohort, which stood apart from the roughly 700-subject first cohort. This TCR derives from a woman younger than 30 in good health and CMV-seronegative. The J gene is TRBJ1-6, the V gene TRBV7-9, with D perhaps TRBD1 (6 bases). Sequencing was carried out using PBMCs. The CDR3 region has the DNA TGTGCCAGCAGCCCAGAGGGGGGGACCCTCCACTTT. Translated, it gives CASSPEGGTLHF.